The 10 T cell receptor beta chains given below trace back to one sample, sequenced in a study of cytomegalovirus exposure and HLA in healthy donors. The PCR contained 60 Vbeta and 13 Jbeta primers. The method was immunoSEQ multiplex PCR; TCRdb's version includes in-frame clones alone and lacks a portion of them. The table records 100,000 to 150,000 clones, 55% to 80% of them present only once. The sequencing input was PBMCs. These receptors were taken from a middle-aged woman in good health and CMV-seronegative.

The count of this clone is one. The chain combines TRBV30 with TRBJ2-1, with D possibly TRBD2 on 6 matching bases. The CDR3 is made up of 13 amino acids. The V end was cut by 5 bases, the J end by 10 bases, with 18 bases between. The germline V gene has CDR1 GTSNPN and CDR2 SVGIG (reference sequence). The CDR3: CAWSTEGRAEQFF. The CDR3 coding sequence is TGTGCCTGGTCCACGGAGGGGCGGGCGGAGCAGTTCTTC.

This chain joins TRBV27 and TRBJ2-7; D gene uncertain. The germline V gene encodes CDR1 MNHEY and CDR2 SMNVEV (reference sequence). Trimming took off 2 bases at V and 6 bases at J, with 11 bases between the two ends. The CDR3 extends over 13 amino acids. The CDR3 coding sequence is TGTGCCAGCAGTTTAAATGGCGGTCCCGAGCAGTACTTC. It is translated as CASSLNGGPEQYF.

CDR3 residues: CASSSREKIYEQYF. The CDR3, as DNA: TGTGCCAGTAGCTCGAGGGAAAAAATCTACGAGCAGTACTTC. This rearrangement joins TRBV19 to TRBJ2-7; the D gene is possibly TRBD2 (5 bases). This CDR3 is 14 amino acids long. The germline V gene encodes CDR1 LNHDA and CDR2 SQIVND (reference sequence). V was clipped by 6 bases and J by 3 bases, with 15 bases between them.

The CDR3 DNA sequence: TGTGCCAGCAGTTTCCGACTCGCGGGGGGGACAGATACGCAGTATTTT. Encoded protein: CASSFRLAGGTDTQYF. J is TRBJ2-3 and V is TRBV27; 9 bases map to TRBD2. There are 16 residues in the CDR3. CDR1 and CDR2 (germline): MNHEY, SMNVEV (reference sequence). Losses at the gene ends were 3 bases for V and 3 bases for J; bases not matched to a gene: 7.

The gene calls are TRBV10-2 and TRBJ1-1; no firm D call. V lost 3 bases and J 4 bases, leaving 9 bases between the germline ends. The CDR3 totals 13 residues. Germline V gene sequence: CDR1 WSHSY, CDR2 SAAADI. This CDR3 is CASSDPGSTEAFF. CDR3 DNA: TGCGCCAGCAGTGATCCGGGGAGCACTGAAGCTTTCTTT.

CDR3 sequence: CASSLGQGAFMGETQYF. CDR3 bases: TGTGCCAGCAGCTTGGGACAGGGGGCTTTCATGGGAGAGACCCAGTACTTC. V usage is TRBV7-6 and J usage is TRBJ2-5; TRBD1 aligns across 12 bases. Losses at the gene ends were 3 bases for V and 4 bases for J; bases not matched to a gene: 9. This CDR3 is 17 amino acids long. Germline CDR1 is SGHVS and CDR2 is FNYEAQ.

V gene TRBV9 combines with J gene TRBJ1-2, with TRBD1 identical over 7 bases. Germline CDR1 SGDLS, CDR2 YYNGEE. Trimming at V came to 3 bases and at J to 0 bases, leaving 14 bases not matched to a gene. The CDR3 has 18 residues. The CDR3 reads CASSGREGAIVPNYGYTF. In nucleotides, the CDR3 is TGTGCCAGCAGCGGGCGGGAGGGGGCCATAGTCCCTAACTATGGCTACACCTTC.

This clone has more than one count but fewer than ten. This rearrangement joins TRBV7-3 to TRBJ2-3; 8 positions agree with TRBD2. The CDR3 is 16 amino acids. The germline CDR1 and CDR2 sequences are SGHTA and FQGTGA. With 5 bases clipped from V and 5 bases from J, the junction kept 12 bases outside the gene matches. This CDR3 is CASSLSGAGGEDTQYF. As DNA, the CDR3 is TGTGCCAGCAGCCTATCAGGTGCGGGGGGAGAAGATACGCAGTATTTT.

The gene calls are TRBV5-1 and TRBJ2-2, with TRBD1 identical over 7 bases. The CDR3 covers 16 residues. Germline CDR1 reads SGHRS; CDR2 reads YFSETQ. The V segment lost 0 bases and the J segment 3 bases; nucleotides outside the gene matches: 5. This CDR3 is CASSLEGQIYTGELFF. The CDR3 bases are TGCGCCAGCAGCTTGGAGGGACAGATATACACCGGGGAGCTGTTTTTT. The full variable domain, its missing parts supplied by reference TRBV5-1 and TRBJ2-2, is KAGVTQTPRYLIKTRGQQVTLSCSPISGHRSVSWYQQTPGQGLQFLFEYFSETQRNKGNFPGRFSGRQFSNSRSEMNVSTLELGDSALYLCASSLEGQIYTGELFFGEGSRLTVL.

This rearrangement joins TRBV5-4 to TRBJ1-1; D might be TRBD1 (6 bases). Trimming removed 4 bases at V and 4 bases at J, with 11 bases between. This CDR3 comprises 13 residues. In germline, CDR1 is SGHNT, CDR2 YYREEE (reference sequence). In DNA, the CDR3 is TGTGCCAGCAGCGTGGGGGCGAGCACTGAAGCTTTCTTT. Amino acids: CASSVGASTEAFF.